This entry describes one T cell receptor beta chain. The junction departs from germline at one end; a sequencing error may be responsible. The sample belongs to a study of blood T cell repertoires in COVID-19. The CDR3 runs 13 residues. Germline V CDR1 and CDR2: LGHNA, YNFKEQ. As originally analysed: Cell counts per sample came from amplifying reference gene primers. TCRdb keeps only in-frame clones here, not all; method: immunoSEQ multiplex PCR. V, J and clone size derive from that table, while D and trimming were established from the DNA sequence. The sample carries hundreds of thousands of clones, about 91% recorded once.

The specimen sequenced was peripheral blood. The origin of this receptor is a woman younger than 45 with COVID-19, enrolled during active disease. This chain joins TRBV4-2 and TRBJ2-3; 7 positions match TRBD2. As DNA, the CDR3 is TGTGCCAGCAGCCAAGGATCCGGGACTAAACAGGCCTTT. It codes for CASSQGSGTKQAF.